The rows below give T cell receptor beta chains drawn from one sample of a study of T cells in localized non-small cell lung cancer. The data were produced by immunoSEQ multiplex PCR, yet TCRdb's version contains in-frame clones alone and is incomplete. The profile covers over 55,000 clones, with under 90% appearing a single time and roughly 1.8% taken by the ten largest. This specimen consisted of peripheral blood, obtained before any cancer treatment. These receptors all stem from a woman aged 40-69 years with stage I lung adenocarcinoma. Each CDR3 is given with its conserved first and last residue. The order of the fields is CDR3 length, clone size, V gene, J gene, D gene, CDR3 DNA, CDR3 protein. D genes are given only for firm matches. Clone size, where shown, is once, few, many, or a class for clones that have expanded.

CDR3 length: 11
clone size: NA
V gene: TRBV25-1
J gene: TRBJ1-2
D gene: NA
CDR3 DNA: TGTGCCAGCAGTGACTACTATGGCTACACCTTC
CDR3 protein: CASSDYYGYTF

CDR3 length: 14
clone size: NA
V gene: TRBV5-6
J gene: TRBJ1-5
D gene: NA
CDR3 DNA: TGTGCCAGCAGCTTGTCCCCTGGGGGTCAGCCCCAGCATTTT
CDR3 protein: CASSLSPGGQPQHF

CDR3 length: 14
clone size: NA
V gene: TRBV28
J gene: TRBJ2-7
D gene: NA
CDR3 DNA: TGTGCCAGCAGCCCAACCGGGATGACCTACGAGCAGTACTTC
CDR3 protein: CASSPTGMTYEQYF

CDR3 length: 15
clone size: NA
V gene: TRBV7-6
J gene: TRBJ2-1
D gene: TRBD1
CDR3 DNA: TGTGCCAGCAGCCCTTTCCGGACAGGGATGAATGAGCAGTTCTTC
CDR3 protein: CASSPFRTGMNEQFF

CDR3 length: 15
clone size: NA
V gene: TRBV5-1
J gene: TRBJ2-2
D gene: TRBD1
CDR3 DNA: TGCGCCAGCAGCTTGAAGCCTGACAGGGGAGGGGAGCTGTTTTTT
CDR3 protein: CASSLKPDRGGELFF

CDR3 length: 19
clone size: once
V gene: TRBV15
J gene: TRBJ1-3
D gene: NA
CDR3 DNA: TGTGCCACCAGCAGAGGATCGTTTTCCGGGACCCTCGCAGGAAACACCATATATTTT
CDR3 protein: CATSRGSFSGTLAGNTIYF

CDR3 length: 17
clone size: NA
V gene: TRBV7-9
J gene: TRBJ1-5
D gene: TRBD1
CDR3 DNA: TGTGCCAGCAGCCGAGGGACAGGGGTAGGGGAGAATCAGCCCCAGCATTTT
CDR3 protein: CASSRGTGVGENQPQHF

CDR3 length: 14
clone size: NA
V gene: TRBV30
J gene: TRBJ2-1
D gene: TRBD2
CDR3 DNA: TGTGCCTGGAGTGTACTAGCGGGAGACAATGAGCAGTTCTTC
CDR3 protein: CAWSVLAGDNEQFF

CDR3 length: 14
clone size: NA
V gene: TRBV6-5
J gene: TRBJ2-1
D gene: NA
CDR3 DNA: TGTGCCAGCAGCGGACAGGGAGGGTACAATGAGCAGTTCTTC
CDR3 protein: CASSGQGGYNEQFF

CDR3 length: 14
clone size: once
V gene: TRBV28
J gene: TRBJ2-7
D gene: NA
CDR3 DNA: TGTGCCAGCAGTTCTGCGACACCCTCTATGGAGCAGTACTTC
CDR3 protein: CASSSATPSMEQYF

CDR3 length: 13
clone size: NA
V gene: TRBV5-8
J gene: TRBJ2-7
D gene: NA
CDR3 DNA: TGTACCAGCAGGCCGGGACAAAGGTACGAGCAGTACTTC
CDR3 protein: CTSRPGQRYEQYF

CDR3 length: 14
clone size: NA
V gene: TRBV15
J gene: TRBJ1-6
D gene: NA
CDR3 DNA: TGTGCCACCAGCAGAGAGGGAGTTGATTCACCCCTCCACTTT
CDR3 protein: CATSREGVDSPLHF

CDR3 length: 14
clone size: NA
V gene: TRBV7-2
J gene: TRBJ2-6
D gene: NA
CDR3 DNA: TGTGCCAGCAGCTTCGATCCTGGGGCCAACGTCCTGACTTTC
CDR3 protein: CASSFDPGANVLTF

CDR3 length: 15
clone size: NA
V gene: TRBV5-8
J gene: TRBJ1-5
D gene: NA
CDR3 DNA: TGTGCCAGCAGCCCAGGGACGGGGGGCAATCAGCCCCAGCATTTT
CDR3 protein: CASSPGTGGNQPQHF

CDR3 length: 15
clone size: once
V gene: TRBV7-9
J gene: TRBJ1-2
D gene: NA
CDR3 DNA: TGTGCCAGCAGCTTAGCCGTAGCGCGTAACTATGGCTACACCTTC
CDR3 protein: CASSLAVARNYGYTF

CDR3 length: 14
clone size: NA
V gene: TRBV7-9
J gene: TRBJ2-1
D gene: TRBD2
CDR3 DNA: TGTGCCAGCAGCAGGGGACTAGGGCACAATGAGCAGTTCTTC
CDR3 protein: CASSRGLGHNEQFF

CDR3 length: 14
clone size: NA
V gene: TRBV19
J gene: TRBJ1-3
D gene: TRBD1
CDR3 DNA: TGTGCCAGTACTACAGGGGGCCCGGGAAACACCATATATTTT
CDR3 protein: CASTTGGPGNTIYF

CDR3 length: 14
clone size: NA
V gene: TRBV7-9
J gene: TRBJ1-4
D gene: NA
CDR3 DNA: TGTGCCAGCAGCCACGCGGGGACCTCAGAAAAACTGTTTTTT
CDR3 protein: CASSHAGTSEKLFF

CDR3 length: 13
clone size: NA
V gene: TRBV28
J gene: TRBJ1-2
D gene: NA
CDR3 DNA: TGTGCCAGCAGGGCCCCCTTGATGTATGGCTACACCTTC
CDR3 protein: CASRAPLMYGYTF

CDR3 length: 16
clone size: NA
V gene: TRBV19
J gene: TRBJ1-2
D gene: NA
CDR3 DNA: TGTGCCAGTAGTATCCCCGGGGGGCGGTCTCTCTATGGCTACACCTTC
CDR3 protein: CASSIPGGRSLYGYTF

CDR3 length: 11
clone size: NA
V gene: TRBV7-9
J gene: TRBJ1-1
D gene: NA
CDR3 DNA: TGTGCCAGCAGCCGTGGCACTGAAGCTTTCTTT
CDR3 protein: CASSRGTEAFF

CDR3 length: 13
clone size: NA
V gene: TRBV19
J gene: TRBJ2-6
D gene: TRBD1
CDR3 DNA: TGTGCCAGTAGTGGACAGGGCGCCAACGTCCTGACTTTC
CDR3 protein: CASSGQGANVLTF

CDR3 length: 13
clone size: NA
V gene: TRBV29-1
J gene: TRBJ2-3
D gene: NA
CDR3 DNA: TGCAGCGCAAGCTGGCCTAGCACAGATACGCAGTATTTT
CDR3 protein: CSASWPSTDTQYF

CDR3 length: 17
clone size: few
V gene: TRBV10-2
J gene: TRBJ2-2
D gene: TRBD2
CDR3 DNA: TGCGCCAGCACCAGCGGGACTAGCGGGGGGGCAGGTGGGGAGCTGTTTTTT
CDR3 protein: CASTSGTSGGAGGELFF

CDR3 length: 15
clone size: NA
V gene: TRBV6-5
J gene: TRBJ2-7
D gene: TRBD2
CDR3 DNA: TGTGCCAGCAGTTTCCGACTAGCGGGGACCTACGAGCAGTACTTC
CDR3 protein: CASSFRLAGTYEQYF

CDR3 length: 13
clone size: once
V gene: TRBV5-1
J gene: TRBJ1-1
D gene: NA
CDR3 DNA: TGCGCCAGCAGCTTTCAGGAGAACACTGAAGCTTTCTTT
CDR3 protein: CASSFQENTEAFF

CDR3 length: 13
clone size: NA
V gene: TRBV7-2
J gene: TRBJ1-1
D gene: TRBD1
CDR3 DNA: TGTGCCAGCAGCCAGACAGGGTACACTGAAGCTTTCTTT
CDR3 protein: CASSQTGYTEAFF

CDR3 length: 15
clone size: NA
V gene: TRBV5-4
J gene: TRBJ2-2
D gene: NA
CDR3 DNA: TGTGCCAGCAGCCCCGACGGGGGCAGGACCGGGGAGCTGTTTTTT
CDR3 protein: CASSPDGGRTGELFF

CDR3 length: 15
clone size: NA
V gene: TRBV5-1
J gene: TRBJ2-3
D gene: TRBD1
CDR3 DNA: TGCGCCAGCAGCCGAGGGGACAGTTCAACAGATACGCAGTATTTT
CDR3 protein: CASSRGDSSTDTQYF

CDR3 length: 14
clone size: NA
V gene: TRBV28
J gene: TRBJ2-7
D gene: TRBD1
CDR3 DNA: TGTGCCAGCAGTTCCGGACAGGATTTCTACGAGCAGTACTTC
CDR3 protein: CASSSGQDFYEQYF